This is a list of T cell receptor beta chains from one sample in a study of T-cell reconstitution after alpha-beta-depleted transplantation in children. TCRdb recomputed calls from the PCR reads with MiXCR, one row per CDR3 protein. Of 250,000 to 350,000 distinct CDR3 sequences detected, nearly 10% appear once; the ten largest clones hold over 9.5%. The source was PBMCs from the stem cell graft donor, collected from the stem cell graft. These receptors originate from a human donor who donated a stem cell graft to a child with SCID. CDR3s include the opening cysteine and the closing phenylalanine or tryptophan.

14 | TRBV10-3 | CAISEPYDTGELFF
16 | TRBV7-8 | CASSFPGGLATGELFF
16 | TRBV10-3 | CAISAIAGGTYNEQFF
17 | TRBV20-1 | CSGTALRTEDMNTEAFF
16 | TRBV5-1 | CASSRTSAGNTGELFF
14 | TRBV15 | CATNGQDSYNEQFF
13 | TRBV20-1 | CSATYAGTYEQYF
16 | TRBV5-1 | CASSLAGGGNTGELFF
14 | TRBV12-3/TRBV12-4 | CASSYLGANTEAFF
16 | TRBV5-1 | CASSPSRQAYQETQYF
14 | TRBV6-1 | CASSRTGARNTIYF
17 | TRBV12-3/TRBV12-4 | CASSFRNSGTSLNTQYF
15 | TRBV5-1 | CASSFGTPLQDTQYF
17 | TRBV20-1 | CSARDALYSHRGETQYF
15 | TRBV7-9 | CASSLDSGQGQPQHF
15 | TRBV3-1 | CASSQGIRAADTQYF
15 | TRBV7-9 | CASSLGQGWAYEQYF